This section outlines one T cell receptor beta chain sequence together with its context. This may stem from a read error, because a much larger clone lies one nucleotide away. Using unique molecular identifiers, the investigators prepared the TCRbeta library. TCRdb processed the PCR reads anew with MiXCR; each CDR3 protein has one entry. The sample lists some 200,000 distinct CDR3 sequences, around 9.2% occurring once. J gave up 2 bases and V 2 bases, and 0 bases lay outside the gene matches. The CDR3 covers 14 residues. Germline CDR1 and CDR2: SGDLS and YYNGEE. The sample belongs to a study of T-cell reconstitution after alpha-beta-depleted transplantation in children.

Sequencing used PBMCs, mostly from graft donor cells, obtained 360 days after TCRalphabeta/CD19-depleted stem cell transplant. The sequence came from a male patient aged 2 to 10 who had a stem cell transplant for acute myeloid leukemia, so the T cells may come from the graft donor. This sequence joins TRBV9 and TRBJ2-5; 10 bases agree with TRBD2. CDR3 amino acids: CASSVSGGQETQYF. CDR3 nucleotide sequence: TGTGCCAGCAGCGTTAGCGGGGGGCAAGAGACCCAGTACTTC. The whole variable domain, filled in from reference TRBV9 and TRBJ2-5, reads DSGVTQTPKHLITATGQRVTLRCSPRSGDLSVYWYQQSLDQGLQFLIQYYNGEERAKGNILERFSAQQFPDLHSELNLSSLELGDSALYFCASSVSGGQETQYFGPGTRLLVL.